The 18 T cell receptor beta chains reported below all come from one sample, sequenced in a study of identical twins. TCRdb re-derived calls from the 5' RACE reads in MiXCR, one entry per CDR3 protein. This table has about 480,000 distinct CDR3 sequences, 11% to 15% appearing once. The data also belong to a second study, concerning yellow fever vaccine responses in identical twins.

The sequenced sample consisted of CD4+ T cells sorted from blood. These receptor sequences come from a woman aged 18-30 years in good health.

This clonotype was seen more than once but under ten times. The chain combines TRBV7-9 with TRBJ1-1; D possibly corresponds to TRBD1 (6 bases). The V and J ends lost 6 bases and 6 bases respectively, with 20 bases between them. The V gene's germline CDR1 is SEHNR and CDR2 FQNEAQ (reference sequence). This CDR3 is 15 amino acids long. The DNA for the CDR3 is TGTGCCAGCAGTTCTCTCTCCCAGGGGTTCCCTGAAGCTTTCTTT. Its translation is CASSSLSQGFPEAFF.

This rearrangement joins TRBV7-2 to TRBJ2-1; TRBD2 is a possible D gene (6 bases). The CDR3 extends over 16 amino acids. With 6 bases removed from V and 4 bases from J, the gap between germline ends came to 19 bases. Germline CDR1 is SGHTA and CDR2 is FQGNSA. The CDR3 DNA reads TGTGCCAGCAGGTCCGGGGGAGTGACAGCATACAATGAGCAGTTCTTC. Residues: CASRSGGVTAYNEQFF.

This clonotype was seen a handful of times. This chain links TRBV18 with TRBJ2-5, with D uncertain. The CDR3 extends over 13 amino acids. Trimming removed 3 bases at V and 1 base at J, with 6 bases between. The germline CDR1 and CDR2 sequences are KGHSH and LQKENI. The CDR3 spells CASSPIVQETQYF. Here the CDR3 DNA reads TGTGCCAGCTCACCTATAGTCCAAGAGACCCAGTACTTC.

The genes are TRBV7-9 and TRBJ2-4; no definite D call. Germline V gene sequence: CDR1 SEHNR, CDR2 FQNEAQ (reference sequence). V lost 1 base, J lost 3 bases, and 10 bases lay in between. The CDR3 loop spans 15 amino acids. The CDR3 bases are TGTGCCAGCAGCTTAGATGCTCCACTCAAAAACATTCAGTACTTC. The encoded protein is CASSLDAPLKNIQYF.

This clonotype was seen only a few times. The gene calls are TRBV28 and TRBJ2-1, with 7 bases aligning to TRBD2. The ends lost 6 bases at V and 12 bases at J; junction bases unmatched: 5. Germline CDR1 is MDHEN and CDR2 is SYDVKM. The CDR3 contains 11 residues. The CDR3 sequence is CASSPPGGQFF. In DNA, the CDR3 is TGTGCCAGCAGCCCCCCGGGGGGGCAGTTCTTC.

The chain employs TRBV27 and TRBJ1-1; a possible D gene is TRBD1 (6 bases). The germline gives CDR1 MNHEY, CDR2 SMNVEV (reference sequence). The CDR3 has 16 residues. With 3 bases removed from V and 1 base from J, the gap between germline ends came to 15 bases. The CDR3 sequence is CASSFLGGEKNTEAFF. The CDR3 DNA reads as TGTGCCAGCAGTTTTTTGGGGGGCGAGAAGAACACTGAAGCTTTCTTT.

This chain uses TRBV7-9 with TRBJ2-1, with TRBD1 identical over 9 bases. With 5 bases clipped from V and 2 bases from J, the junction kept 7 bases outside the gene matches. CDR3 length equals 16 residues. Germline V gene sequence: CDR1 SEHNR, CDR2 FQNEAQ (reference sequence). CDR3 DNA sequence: TGTGCCAGCAGCCGCTACCGGGACAGGGCCTACAATGAGCAGTTCTTC. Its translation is CASSRYRDRAYNEQFF.

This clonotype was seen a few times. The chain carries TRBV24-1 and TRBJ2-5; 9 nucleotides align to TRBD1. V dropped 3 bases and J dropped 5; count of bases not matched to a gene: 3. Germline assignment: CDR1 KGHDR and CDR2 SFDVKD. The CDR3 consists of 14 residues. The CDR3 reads CATSDRTGEETQYF. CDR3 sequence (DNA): TGTGCCACCAGTGATAGGACAGGGGAGGAGACCCAGTACTTC.

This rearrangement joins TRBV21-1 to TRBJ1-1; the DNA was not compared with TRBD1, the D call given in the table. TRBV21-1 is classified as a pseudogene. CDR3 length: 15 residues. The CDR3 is CASSRDSPRYTEAFF. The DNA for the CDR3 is TGTGCCAGCAGCCGGGACAGCCCCCGCTACACTGAAGCTTTCTTT.

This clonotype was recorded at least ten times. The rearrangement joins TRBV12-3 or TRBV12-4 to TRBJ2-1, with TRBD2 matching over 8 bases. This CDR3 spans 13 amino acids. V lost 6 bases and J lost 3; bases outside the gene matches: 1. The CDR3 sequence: CASSRGGYNEQFF. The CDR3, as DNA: TGTGCCAGCAGCCGGGGGGGCTACAATGAGCAGTTCTTC.

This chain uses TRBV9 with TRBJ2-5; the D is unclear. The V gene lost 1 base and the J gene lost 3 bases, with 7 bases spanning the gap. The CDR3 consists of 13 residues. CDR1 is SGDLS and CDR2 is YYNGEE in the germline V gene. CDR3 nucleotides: TGTGCCAGCAGCGTATTGATGGAAGAGACCCAGTACTTC. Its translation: CASSVLMEETQYF.

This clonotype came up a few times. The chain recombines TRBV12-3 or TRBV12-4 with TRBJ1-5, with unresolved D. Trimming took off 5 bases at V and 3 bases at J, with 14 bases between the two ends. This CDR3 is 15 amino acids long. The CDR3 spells CASSTRSQANQPQHF. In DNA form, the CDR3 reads TGTGCCAGCAGTACCCGCAGTCAGGCCAATCAGCCCCAGCATTTT.

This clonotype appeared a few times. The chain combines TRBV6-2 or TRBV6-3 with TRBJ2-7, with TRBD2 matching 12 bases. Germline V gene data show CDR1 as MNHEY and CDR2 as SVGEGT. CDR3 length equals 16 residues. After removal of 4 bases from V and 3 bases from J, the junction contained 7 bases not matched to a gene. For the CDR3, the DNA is TGTGCCAGCAGTTCCCCTCCTAGCGGGAGGGGCTACGAGCAGTACTTC. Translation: CASSSPPSGRGYEQYF.

DNA of the CDR3: TGTGCCTGGAGCCCAGAGGAGGGACGGGTATCCTACAATGAGCAGTTCTTC. It codes for CAWSPEEGRVSYNEQFF. The V call is TRBV30, the J call TRBJ2-1; D perhaps matches TRBD2 (6 bases). The germline gives CDR1 GTSNPN, CDR2 SVGIG (reference sequence). The ends were cut back, 3 bases at V and 1 base at J, with 19 bases in the middle. The length of the CDR3 is 17 residues.

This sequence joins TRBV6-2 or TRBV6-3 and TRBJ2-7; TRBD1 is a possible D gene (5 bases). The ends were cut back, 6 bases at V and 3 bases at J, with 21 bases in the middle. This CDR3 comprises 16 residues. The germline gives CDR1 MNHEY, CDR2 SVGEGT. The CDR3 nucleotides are TGTGCCAGCAGGAGGACAAGGGTAAACCCGCTCTACGAGCAGTACTTC. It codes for CASRRTRVNPLYEQYF.

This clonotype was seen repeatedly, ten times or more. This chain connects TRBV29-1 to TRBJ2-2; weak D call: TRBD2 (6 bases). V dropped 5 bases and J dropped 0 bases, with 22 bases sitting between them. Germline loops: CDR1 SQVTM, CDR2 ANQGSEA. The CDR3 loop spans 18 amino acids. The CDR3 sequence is CSVPSHPTGLPNTGELFF. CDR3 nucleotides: TGCAGCGTTCCCAGCCATCCAACGGGACTCCCGAACACCGGGGAGCTGTTTTTT.

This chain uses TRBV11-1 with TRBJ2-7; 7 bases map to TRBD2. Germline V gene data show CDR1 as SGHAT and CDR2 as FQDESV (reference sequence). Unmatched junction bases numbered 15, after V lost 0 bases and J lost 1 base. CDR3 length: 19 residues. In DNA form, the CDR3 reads TGTGCCAGCAGCTTAGCCAGAACGGGCGGGAGTATTGGATCCTACGAGCAGTACTTC. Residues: CASSLARTGGSIGSYEQYF. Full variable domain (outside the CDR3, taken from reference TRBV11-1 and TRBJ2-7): EAEVAQSPRYKITEKSQAVAFWCDPISGHATLYWYRQILGQGPELLVQFQDESVVDDSQLPKDRFSAERLKGVDSTLKIQPAELGDSAMYLCASSLARTGGSIGSYEQYFGPGTRLTVT.

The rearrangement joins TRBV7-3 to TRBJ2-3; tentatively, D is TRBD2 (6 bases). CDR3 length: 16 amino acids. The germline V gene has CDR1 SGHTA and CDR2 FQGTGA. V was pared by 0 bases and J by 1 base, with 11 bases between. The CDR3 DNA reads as TGTGCCAGCAGCTTAACTGGGACTTATGGCACAGATACGCAGTATTTT. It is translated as CASSLTGTYGTDTQYF.